The clone carrying this T cell receptor (beta chain) was detected a few times. This entry comes from a study of blood T cell repertoires in COVID-19. About the research overall: From the United States, Italy and Spain came samples of acute and convalescent COVID-19.

This table comes from immunoSEQ multiplex PCR, and its TCRdb copy is limited to in-frame clones, with some not included. The sample contains about 37,000 clones, 87% of which appear only once. V was clipped by 5 bases and J by 4 bases; unmatched bases: 10. Germline V gene lookup returns CDR1 SEHNR and CDR2 FQNEAQ (reference sequence). The CDR3 consists of 16 residues. This sequence originates from a human donor in a cohort sampled during active COVID-19. This chain links TRBV7-9 with TRBJ1-2, with 10 nucleotides matching TRBD1. The sequenced sample consisted of peripheral blood. The CDR3, as DNA: TGTGCCAGCAGCGCCGGACAGGGGGGCCCCCTCTATGGCTACACCTTC. This sequence encodes CASSAGQGGPLYGYTF.